The count of the clone carrying this TCR beta chain is one. Libraries were prepared by immunoSEQ multiplex PCR; TCRdb keeps only in-frame clonotypes and omits some of them. The sample shows over 45,000 clones, about nine tenths of them seen only once. This specimen comes from a study of T cell clonotyping in hematopoietic cell transplantation. Study-wide context: Recipient samples before transplant were obtained post-cytoreduction.

V shed 6 bases and J shed 4 bases, with 12 bases lying between them. The CDR3 contains 13 residues. CDR1 and CDR2 from the germline V gene are MNHNY and SVGAGI (reference sequence). As to time point: recipient sample about 28 days before transplant, after cytoreduction. The specimen comprised peripheral blood mononuclear cells, sampled before stem cell transplant. The genes are TRBV6-6 and TRBJ1-2; tentatively, D is TRBD1 (6 bases). The receptor was derived from a man in his 60s with biphenotypic leukemia. Some clones in this sample may be carry-over from other donors' samples. CDR3 region: CASSQTGGYGYTF. The DNA of the CDR3 is TGTGCCAGCAGCCAGACAGGAGGCTATGGCTACACCTTC.